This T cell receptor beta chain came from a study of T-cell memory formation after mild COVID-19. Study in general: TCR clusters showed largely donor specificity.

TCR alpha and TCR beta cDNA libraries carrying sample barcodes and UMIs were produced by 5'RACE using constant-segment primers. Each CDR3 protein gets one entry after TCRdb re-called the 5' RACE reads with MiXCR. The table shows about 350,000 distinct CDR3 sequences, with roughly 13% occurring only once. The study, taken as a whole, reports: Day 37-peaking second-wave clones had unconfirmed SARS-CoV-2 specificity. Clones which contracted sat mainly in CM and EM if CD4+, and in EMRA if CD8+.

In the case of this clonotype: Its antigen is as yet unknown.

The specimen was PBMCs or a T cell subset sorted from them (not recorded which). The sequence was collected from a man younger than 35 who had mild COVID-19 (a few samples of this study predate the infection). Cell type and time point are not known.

This CDR3 is CASDDTQNTGELFF. CDR3 in DNA: TGCGCCAGCGACGATACGCAGAACACCGGGGAGCTGTTTTTT. The chain uses TRBV5-1 and TRBJ2-2, with D hard to call. Germline V gives CDR1 SGHRS, CDR2 YFSETQ. This CDR3 comprises 14 residues. The V gene lost 7 bases and the J gene lost 1 base, with 11 bases spanning the gap.